What follows are 13 T cell receptor beta chains derived from one specimen sequenced in a study of T-cell reconstitution after alpha-beta-depleted transplantation in children. Preparation of the TCRbeta library used unique molecular identifiers. TCRdb independently ran MiXCR on the PCR reads; one entry per CDR3 protein. This sample has 440,000 or so distinct CDR3 sequences, with over 40% found just once. The starting material was PBMCs, obtained before TCRalphabeta/CD19-depleted stem cell transplant. The receptors were sampled from a girl between 2 and 10 years old with aplastic anemia, due to receive a stem cell transplant.

The gene calls are TRBV4-1 and TRBJ2-3; D might be TRBD2 (5 bases). The ends were cut back, 8 bases at V and 7 bases at J, with 7 bases in the middle. This CDR3 is built from 10 residues. Germline V gives CDR1 MGHRA, CDR2 YSYEKL. CDR3 bases: TGCGCCAGCGGGGAGTATACGCAGTATTTT. It specifies CASGEYTQYF.

The genes are TRBV10-2 and TRBJ2-7, with a tentative D call TRBD1 (6 bases). The CDR3 runs to 13 residues. Trimming removed 1 base from V and 4 bases from J, with 8 bases in between. Germline lookup yields CDR1 WSHSY and CDR2 SAAADI. CDR3 in DNA: TGCGCCAGCAGTGAGTTGACAGGATACGAGCAGTACTTC. This gives the protein CASSELTGYEQYF.

This clonotype was picked up one time. This chain links TRBV9 with TRBJ1-5; D might be TRBD1 (5 bases). Trimming shortened V by 2 bases and J by 2 bases, and 11 bases separated the two germline ends. The germline CDR1 and CDR2 sequences are SGDLS and YYNGEE. The CDR3 extends over 15 amino acids. The CDR3 region has the DNA TGTGCCAGCAGCGTTGGGGGGTCGGGCAATCAGCCCCAGCATTTT. Its translation: CASSVGGSGNQPQHF.

This clonotype was seen a single time. This chain connects TRBV5-1 to TRBJ2-5, with D possibly matching TRBD1 (5 bases). Germline CDR1 and CDR2: SGHRS and YFSETQ. V shed 0 bases and J shed 0 bases, with 9 bases lying between them. The CDR3 has 15 residues. This CDR3 is CASSLARANQETQYF. DNA for the CDR3: TGCGCCAGCAGCTTGGCCAGGGCTAACCAAGAGACCCAGTACTTC.

This clonotype was detected ten times or more. CDR3 loop: CSATTLPGRGFSGNTIYF. CDR3 nucleotides: TGCAGTGCAACAACCCTACCCGGCAGGGGGTTCTCTGGAAACACCATATATTTT. The rearrangement links TRBV20-1 to TRBJ1-3, with 7 nucleotides matching TRBD1. V lost 6 bases to trimming and J lost 0 bases; unmatched junction nucleotides: 17. Germline loops: CDR1 DFQATT, CDR2 SNEGSKA (reference sequence). The CDR3 sequence is 18 residues long.

This clonotype was observed many times. The chain employs TRBV15 and TRBJ2-3; 8 bases agree with TRBD2. Germline V lookup: CDR1 LNHNV, CDR2 YYDKDF (reference sequence). The J segment lost 7 bases and the V segment lost 2 bases, leaving 17 bases of the junction unmatched. This CDR3 spans 18 amino acids. CDR3 amino acids: CATSRSVGSGGQVYTQYF. In DNA, the CDR3 is TGTGCCACCAGCAGATCCGTTGGGAGCGGGGGCCAGGTTTATACGCAGTATTTT.

This clonotype was detected only a few times. The junction differs from germline at one of its ends, possibly a read error. This rearrangement joins TRBV4-1 to TRBJ2-2, with 9 bases lining up with TRBD1. The CDR3 is 18 residues long. CDR1 MGHRA and CDR2 YSYEKL come from the germline V gene. CDR3 amino acids: CASSQAGQGLANTGDLFF. The CDR3 nucleotides are TGCGCCAGCAGCCAAGCGGGACAGGGACTCGCGAACACCGGGGACCTGTTTTTT.

The chain combines TRBV7-9 with TRBJ1-4; D gene uncertain. Germline V gives CDR1 SEHNR, CDR2 FQNEAQ (reference sequence). V was trimmed by 2 bases and J by 5 bases, leaving 9 bases between them. The CDR3 runs to 14 residues. CDR3 sequence (DNA): TGTGCCAGCAGCTTAACGGCCAGGAATGAAAAACTGTTTTTT. Encoded protein: CASSLTARNEKLFF.

This CDR3 is CAIRTGGTEAYEQYF. The CDR3 DNA reads TGTGCCATCAGGACGGGGGGGACGGAGGCCTACGAGCAGTACTTC. This rearrangement joins TRBV10-3 to TRBJ2-7; 8 bases map to TRBD2. Germline V gene sequence: CDR1 ENHRY, CDR2 SYGVKD. The CDR3 totals 15 residues. Unmatched junction bases numbered 9, after V lost 6 bases and J lost 2 bases.

This clonotype was observed a handful of times. The chain is built from TRBV20-1 and TRBJ2-7; D is perhaps TRBD1 (6 bases). Per germline, CDR1 DFQATT and CDR2 SNEGSKA (reference sequence). Between the trimmed V and J ends, which lost 3 bases and 12 bases, there was a span of 18 bases. This CDR3 region has 12 residues. The CDR3 loop reads CSASIQGWNAYF. Here the CDR3 DNA reads TGCAGTGCTAGTATCCAGGGGTGGAATGCGTACTTC.

This clonotype has just a few counts. The CDR3 region is CASSQTLQGRASADSNQPQHF. DNA of the CDR3: TGCGCCAGCAGCCAGACTTTACAGGGACGGGCGAGCGCGGATAGCAATCAGCCCCAGCATTTT. V and J are TRBV4-1 and TRBJ1-5; weak D call: TRBD1 (6 bases). Trimming removed 3 bases at V and 0 bases at J, with 27 bases between. The CDR3 is 21 residues long. Germline V CDR1 and CDR2: MGHRA, YSYEKL.

This clonotype was found many times. CDR3 DNA sequence: TGTGCCAGCAGCCAAAAAATCTCAGGACTAGCTCGAGAGACCCAGTACTTC. Protein: CASSQKISGLARETQYF. The V and J genes are TRBV3-1 and TRBJ2-5, with 8 positions matching TRBD2. This CDR3 is 17 amino acids long. The V and J ends lost 2 bases and 4 bases, in that order; junction bases with no gene match: 12. The germline CDR1 and CDR2 sequences are LGHDT and YNNKEL (reference sequence).

The chain carries TRBV6-1 and TRBJ1-1; TRBD1 agrees at 7 bases. V lost 6 bases, J lost 3 bases, and 10 bases stayed unmatched. Germline CDR1 MNHNS, CDR2 SASEGT. This CDR3 is built from 15 residues. DNA for the CDR3: TGTGCCAGCAGCATCAGCGACAGGGCAGACACTGAAGCTTTCTTT. This sequence encodes CASSISDRADTEAFF.